The present TCR beta chain was sequenced within a study of shared T cell receptors in the human thymus (dated by TCRdb to the early 2020s). Background on the whole study: The study examined how self-reactive, shared T-cell receptor alpha chains are generated in the human thymus.

The method behind the library was the immunoSEQ multiplex PCR assay. TCRdb took this table from immuneACCESS and kept in-frame rearrangements with V and J called. Such tables lack part of the clones; where checked against another copy, unresolved V genes explain under half of the gap, and the rest is unexplained. Present in this sample are just under 550,000 clones, about four fifths of which were seen just once. The top ten clones comprise roughly 0.013% of the sample. Trimming accounts for 5 bases at V and 1 base at J, while the number of junction bases matched to no gene is 15. The germline V gene (reference sequence) sets CDR1 to MNHEY and CDR2 to SMNVEV. From the cysteine through the phenylalanine, the CDR3 covers 19 amino acids. Only the CDR3 DNA is retained, 57 bases long and in frame from the first base. Points on this clone: Its antigen is currently not known. No much larger clone is present one base from it, and per-base qualities are unavailable.

These data were also reused for a study on human thymus T cells. From the second report: Immunologically healthy infants undergoing open corrective cardiac surgery for congenital heart defects in Finland were used as donors. Thymus tissue was obtained as surgical resects removed during corrective cardiac surgery. Both the thymic and the peripheral blood repertoires appeared to show biased V and J gene segment usage. According to the related research, thymic TCR repertoires were highly overlapping among unrelated individuals. TCR alpha and beta repertoires from roughly eight infant thymus samples and a few related peripheral blood samples were characterized in the study. The cohort included over five male and a couple of female infants, with donor ages spanning 7 to 244 days. After being mechanically released from the tissue, thymocytes were kept at -70 degrees C in pellets of roughly 8.5-34 million cells. Genomic DNA was extracted from frozen cell pellets with a QIAsymphony instrument. The immunoSEQ multiplex PCR assay was used to amplify the TCRB and TCRAD loci from a standardized quantity of quality-controlled genomic DNA. The V(D)J region was spanned by amplicons of a length sufficient to cover the CDR3 and to identify V and J genes. Through the commercial immunoSEQ service, the amplicons were sequenced on an Illumina platform. Primer bias and sequencing errors were corrected as previously described, and TCRAD and TCRB definitions were based on the IMGT database. The repertoires were analysed using immunoSEQ Analyzer 3.0 and VDJTools for basic statistics, V/J segment usage, diversity estimates, rarefaction and pairwise overlap. To estimate diversity, the Chao1, ChaoE, Efron-Thisted, Shannon and inverse Simpson indices were applied, and diversity was also estimated on datasets down-sampled to the smallest sample. For repertoire overlap, CDR3 nucleotide sequence, V gene and J gene had to match strictly, and clustering was done by Jaccard-based multidimensional scaling. On average, thymus samples yielded approximately 780,000 unique TCRB clonotypes, whereas blood samples yielded around 84,000.

What was sequenced was thymocytes. The rearranged chain carries TRBV27 and TRBJ2-3; TRBD1 lines up with 10 middle nucleotides. The origin of this receptor is a boy younger than two with a congenital heart defect. Donor details come from another sample of the same person, matched by shared clones. CDR3 loop: CASSARQGARVPRTDTQYF. DNA sequence: TGTGCCAGCAGTGCAAGACAGGGGGCGCGGGTTCCTCGCACAGATACGCAGTATTTT.